The clone carrying this TCR beta chain has a count of ten or more. Its cognate antigen is unknown. The germline gives CDR1 LNHDA, CDR2 SQIVND (reference sequence). V gave up 4 bases and J gave up 0 bases; unmatched junction bases: 2. The CDR3 runs to 15 residues. The use of genomic DNA as template underpinned the TCR beta VDJ and CDR3 profiling. TCRdb re-analysed the reads in MiXCR, keeping a single row per CDR3 protein. The sample lists 150,000 to 200,000 distinct CDR3 sequences; around 60% were seen once. These data belong to a study of CD8+CD57+ T cells in acquired aplastic anemia. Study background: The average for DNA from sorted CD4+ and CD8+ cells was about 2.9 ug. Healthy-donor CD4+ cells averaged approximately 9.8 million reads. Study results and caveats: Overlapping CD8+ CDR3 repertoires of patients and controls contained approximately 28 shared sequences.

This receptor was taken from a human donor in good health. Sequencing used sorted CD4+, CD8+, or CD8+CD57+ T cells (not recorded which) from PBMCs. The chain carries TRBV19 and TRBJ2-1; TRBD2 aligns across 8 bases. In DNA form, the CDR3 reads TGTGCCAGTAGTAGCGGGAGGTTCTCCTACAATGAGCAGTTCTTC. This translates into CASSSGRFSYNEQFF.